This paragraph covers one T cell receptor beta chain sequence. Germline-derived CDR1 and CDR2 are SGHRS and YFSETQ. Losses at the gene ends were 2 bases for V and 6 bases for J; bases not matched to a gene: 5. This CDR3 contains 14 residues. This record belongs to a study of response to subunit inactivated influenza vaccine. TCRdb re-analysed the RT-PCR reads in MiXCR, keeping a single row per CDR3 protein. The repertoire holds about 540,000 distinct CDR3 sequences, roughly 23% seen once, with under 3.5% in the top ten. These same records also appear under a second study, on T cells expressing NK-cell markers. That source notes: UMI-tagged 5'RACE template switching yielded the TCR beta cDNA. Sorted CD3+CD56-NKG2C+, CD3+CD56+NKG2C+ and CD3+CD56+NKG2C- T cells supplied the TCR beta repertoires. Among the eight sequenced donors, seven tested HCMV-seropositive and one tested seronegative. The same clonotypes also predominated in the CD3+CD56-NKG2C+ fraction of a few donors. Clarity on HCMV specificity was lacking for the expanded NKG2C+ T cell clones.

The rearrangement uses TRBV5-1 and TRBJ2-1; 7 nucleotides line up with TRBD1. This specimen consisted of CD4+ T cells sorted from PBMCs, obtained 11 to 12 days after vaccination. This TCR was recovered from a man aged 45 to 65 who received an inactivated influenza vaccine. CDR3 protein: CASSFGQASNEQFF. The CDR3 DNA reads TGCGCCAGCAGCTTCGGACAGGCTTCCAATGAGCAGTTCTTC.